This paragraph reports one TCR beta chain. Its target is unknown. TCRdb reprocessed the 5' RACE reads via MiXCR and lists one record per CDR3 protein. Of around 340,000 distinct CDR3 sequences detected, approximately 14% appear once; the ten largest clones hold approximately 1%. These data come from a study of CD8 T cells in ankylosing spondylitis. Study-wide findings and caveats: Clones linked to disease were reported to show significant enrichment in matched ankylosing spondylitis synovial fluid. Past research had described some motif variants in reactive arthritis synovial fluid and blood.

The CDR3 spans 17 residues. With 4 bases clipped from V and 6 bases from J, the junction kept 10 bases outside the gene matches. Germline CDR1 and CDR2: DFQATT and SNEGSKA (reference sequence). The receptor's source is a male donor with ankylosing spondylitis or in good health (not recorded which). The chain links TRBV20-1 to TRBJ2-2, with TRBD2 identical over 14 bases. The material sequenced was blood, either unsorted or a sorted T cell fraction (not recorded which). CDR3 sequence (DNA): TGCAGTGCTACGAGGACTAGCGGGAGGTTTGTTGCCGGGGAGCTGTTTTTT. It specifies CSATRTSGRFVAGELFF.